What follows are 15 T cell receptor beta chains derived from one specimen sequenced in a study of blood T cell repertoires in COVID-19. Clones were sequenced by immunoSEQ multiplex PCR, and TCRdb holds only the in-frame ones, with some missing. This table has roughly 30,000 clones, roughly 80% appearing once. Sequenced: peripheral blood. These receptors came from a woman aged 55-75 years with acute or convalescent COVID-19.

In its sample, this clone was seen a few times. This chain joins TRBV18 and TRBJ2-3, with 7 positions matching TRBD1. Germline V gives CDR1 KGHSH, CDR2 LQKENI. The CDR3 totals 16 residues. J lost 3 bases, V lost 3 bases, and 9 bases had no gene match. CDR3 sequence reads: CASSPQNRGKTDTQYF. CDR3 nucleotides: TGTGCCAGCTCACCGCAGAACAGGGGAAAGACAGATACGCAGTATTTT.

The table lists this clone with a few counts. This chain connects TRBV6-4 to TRBJ2-1, with TRBD2 matching over 11 bases. The germline V gene encodes CDR1 MRHNA and CDR2 SNTAGT. The CDR3 contains 15 residues. V trimming: 3 bases; J trimming: 8 bases; junction bases outside the gene matches: 6. For the CDR3, the DNA is TGTGCCAGCAGTGAGGTAGCGGGGGGGCGAGATGAGCAGTTCTTC. Its protein is CASSEVAGGRDEQFF.

A few counts support this clone. This CDR3 reads CASSQDLLAGTDTQYF. The CDR3 region has the DNA TGTGCCAGCAGCCAAGATCTCCTAGCGGGCACAGATACGCAGTATTTT. The chain couples TRBV4-2 to TRBJ2-3; 7 bases fit TRBD2. Germline V gives CDR1 LGHNA, CDR2 YNFKEQ. The CDR3 runs to 16 residues. V lost 0 bases and J lost 1; bases outside the gene matches: 4.

This clone was recorded only once. The gene calls are TRBV30 and TRBJ2-2; 9 bases fit TRBD1. Germline V gene sequence: CDR1 GTSNPN, CDR2 SVGIG (reference sequence). The CDR3 is 16 amino acids. V lost 2 bases, J lost 2 bases, and 6 bases stayed unmatched. The CDR3 nucleotides read TGTGCCTGGAGTCCCCCGGGACAGGGTAACACCGGGGAGCTGTTTTTT. Translated, it gives CAWSPPGQGNTGELFF.

V usage is TRBV18 and J usage is TRBJ1-1, with D uncertain. The V and J ends lost 3 bases and 1 base respectively, with 9 bases between them. Looked up from germline, CDR1 is KGHSH and CDR2 is LQKENI. CDR3 size: 14 residues. The CDR3 sequence: CASSPREGNTEAFF. The CDR3 DNA reads as TGTGCCAGCTCACCCCGGGAGGGGAACACTGAAGCTTTCTTT.

The chain employs TRBV5-1 and TRBJ1-1; maybe TRBD1 (6 bases). CDR1 and CDR2 from the germline V gene are SGHRS and YFSETQ. The CDR3 covers 14 residues. The V gene lost 0 bases and the J gene lost 11 bases, with 17 bases spanning the gap. CDR3 residues: CASSLGDMALKAFF. In nucleotides, the CDR3 is TGCGCCAGCAGCTTGGGGGACATGGCTCTGAAGGCTTTCTTT.

The chain recombines TRBV6-5 with TRBJ2-4; D is perhaps TRBD2 (6 bases). The CDR3 sequence is 13 residues long. V was pared by 6 bases and J by 6 bases, with 12 bases between. Germline CDR1 MNHEY, CDR2 SVGAGI. The CDR3 loop reads CASSPGDRNIQYF. CDR3 bases: TGTGCCAGCAGCCCGGGAGACAGAAACATTCAGTACTTC.

This clone qualifies as medium-sized (0.01 to 0.1%). The rearrangement links TRBV6-6 to TRBJ1-2; TRBD1 agrees at 8 bases. Germline V lookup: CDR1 MNHNY, CDR2 SVGAGI (reference sequence). This CDR3 comprises 15 residues. J was trimmed by 2 bases and V by 10 bases; bases with no gene match: 12. The CDR3 loop reads CAIQPNRQGNYGYTF. In DNA form, the CDR3 reads TGTGCCATCCAACCCAATCGACAGGGGAACTATGGCTACACCTTC.

V gene TRBV29-1 combines with J gene TRBJ2-5; possibly TRBD1 for D (6 bases). From germline, CDR1 is SQVTM and CDR2 ANQGSEA. The CDR3 consists of 15 residues. Trimming took 6 bases from V and 2 from J, leaving 19 bases between them. The CDR3 nucleotides are TGCAGCGTCCGCCGGGGTACAGGGTTTCAAGAGACCCAGTACTTC. It codes for CSVRRGTGFQETQYF.

The CDR3 protein is CASSEADRGSYGYTF. CDR3 in DNA: TGTGCCAGCAGTGAAGCGGACAGGGGATCCTATGGCTACACCTTC. The chain joins TRBV6-1 to TRBJ1-2; TRBD1 matches at 9 bases. This CDR3 is built from 15 residues. Per the germline V gene, CDR1 is MNHNS and CDR2 is SASEGT. Trimming removed 0 bases from V and 4 bases from J; junction bases left unmatched: 3.

This clone showed up many times. The J gene is TRBJ2-7, the V gene TRBV7-3; 9 nucleotides align to TRBD1. This CDR3 region has 16 residues. Germline lookup yields CDR1 SGHTA and CDR2 FQGTGA. V lost 0 bases, J lost 5 bases, and 8 bases stayed unmatched. The CDR3 coding sequence is TGTGCCAGCAGCTTAACAGGCGGGACAGGGTACAACGAGCAGTACTTC. Amino acids: CASSLTGGTGYNEQYF.

V usage is TRBV6-5 and J usage is TRBJ1-4; D is perhaps TRBD1 (6 bases). Germline assignment: CDR1 MNHEY and CDR2 SVGAGI. The CDR3 is made up of 13 amino acids. Trimming pared 7 bases from V and 5 bases from J, leaving 11 bases between. The CDR3 here is CASNRAPNEKLFF. CDR3 in DNA: TGTGCCAGCAACAGGGCTCCGAATGAAAAACTGTTTTTT.

The rearrangement links TRBV2 to TRBJ1-2, with 7 bases matching TRBD1. V was clipped by 3 bases and J by 4 bases; unmatched bases: 5. This CDR3 comprises 14 residues. The germline gives CDR1 SNHLY, CDR2 FYNNEI. CDR3 loop: CASSETGFTYGYTF. The CDR3 DNA is TGTGCCAGCAGTGAGACAGGGTTCACCTATGGCTACACCTTC. The whole variable domain, filled in from reference TRBV2 and TRBJ1-2, reads EPEVTQTPSHQVTQMGQEVILRCVPISNHLYFYWYRQILGQKVEFLVSFYNNEISEKSEIFDDQFSVERPDGSNFTLKIRSTKLEDSAMYFCASSETGFTYGYTFGSGTRLTVV.

V and J are TRBV2 and TRBJ1-5; TRBD1 aligns across 8 bases. J was trimmed by 3 bases and V by 6 bases; bases with no gene match: 7. The CDR3 length is 15 residues. Germline V CDR1 and CDR2: SNHLY, FYNNEI. The chain's CDR3 is CASSVGQDINQPQHF. The DNA of the CDR3 is TGTGCCAGCAGCGTGGGACAGGACATCAATCAGCCCCAGCATTTT.

The J gene is TRBJ1-1, the V gene TRBV7-2; weak D call: TRBD1 (5 bases). In germline, CDR1 is SGHTA, CDR2 FQGNSA. The CDR3 has 14 residues. Trimming shortened V by 8 bases and J by 5 bases, and 18 bases separated the two germline ends. CDR3 in amino acids: CASQYGGGGTEAFF. DNA for the CDR3: TGTGCCAGCCAATATGGTGGGGGGGGGACTGAAGCTTTCTTT.